This T cell receptor (beta chain) was retrieved from a study of blood T cell repertoires in COVID-19. Study context: Specimens from acute and convalescent COVID-19 originated in the United States, Italy and Spain. The cDNA or gDNA used as material had been derived from T cells, B-cell-depleted T cells, or PBMCs.

Germline-derived CDR1 and CDR2 are WSHSY and SAAADI. V lost 5 bases to trimming and J lost 8 bases, with 12 bases between them. This CDR3 has 13 residues. Authors' processing steps: It was from reference gene primer amplification that nucleated cell counts were estimated. TCRdb's table, derived via immunoSEQ multiplex PCR, lists solely in-frame clones and lacks some. V and J calls and clone size are as listed in that table; D and trimming were resolved from the DNA. Of 70,000 to 90,000 clones listed, more than 60% are singletons. The sequencing sample was made of peripheral blood. This sequence was found in a human donor in a cohort sampled during active COVID-19. This chain joins TRBV10-2 and TRBJ1-4, with D possibly TRBD1 on 5 matching bases. The DNA of the CDR3 is TGCGCCAGCAGTAGGGACGGACTAGAAAAACTGTTTTTT. Translated: CASSRDGLEKLFF.